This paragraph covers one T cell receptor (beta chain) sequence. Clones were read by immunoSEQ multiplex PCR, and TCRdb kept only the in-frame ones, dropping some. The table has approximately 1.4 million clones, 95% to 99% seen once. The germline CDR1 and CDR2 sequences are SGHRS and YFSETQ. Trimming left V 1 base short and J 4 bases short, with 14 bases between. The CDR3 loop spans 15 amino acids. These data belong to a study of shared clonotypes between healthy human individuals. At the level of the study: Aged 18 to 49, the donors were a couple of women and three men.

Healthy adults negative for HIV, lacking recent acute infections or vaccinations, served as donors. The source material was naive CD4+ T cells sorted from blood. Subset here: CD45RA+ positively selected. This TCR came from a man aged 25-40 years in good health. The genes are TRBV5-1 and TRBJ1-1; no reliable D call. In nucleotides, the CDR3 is TGCGCCAGCAGCTTGAACAACGGCCCGCGCACTGAAGCTTTCTTT. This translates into CASSLNNGPRTEAFF.